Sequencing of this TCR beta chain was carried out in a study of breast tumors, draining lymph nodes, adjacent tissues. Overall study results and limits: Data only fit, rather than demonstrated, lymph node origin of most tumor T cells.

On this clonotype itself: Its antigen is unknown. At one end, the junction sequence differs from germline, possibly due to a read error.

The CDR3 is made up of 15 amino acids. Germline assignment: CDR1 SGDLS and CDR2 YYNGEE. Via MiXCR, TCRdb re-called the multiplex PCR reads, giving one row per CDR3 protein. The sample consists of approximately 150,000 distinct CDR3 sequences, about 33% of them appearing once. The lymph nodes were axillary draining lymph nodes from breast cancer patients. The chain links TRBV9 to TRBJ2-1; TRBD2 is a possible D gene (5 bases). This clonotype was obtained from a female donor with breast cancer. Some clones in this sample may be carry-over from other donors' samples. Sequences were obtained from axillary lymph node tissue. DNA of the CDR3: TGCGCCAGCGGTGTAGAAAGGAACTCCTACAATGAGCAGTTCTTC. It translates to CASGVERNSYNEQFF.